This TCR beta chain appears in the sequencing data of a study of shared clonotypes between healthy human individuals. General observations from the study: Investigators collected only blood, and repertoires in tissues likely differ.

On this clone itself: Antigen specificity is unknown.

Germline V gene lookup returns CDR1 SEHNR and CDR2 FQNEAQ (reference sequence). V shed 6 bases and J shed 2 bases, with 19 bases lying between them. This CDR3 region has 16 residues. Replicate PCRs from sorted subsets contained around 200 ng DNA, which is 29,000 or so T cell genomes. Measured with immunoSEQ multiplex PCR; TCRdb has only the in-frame clones, and not every one. The sample holds approximately 1,000,000 clones, approximately 80% seen once. The sequence derives from a man between 18 and 35 years old in good health. Some clones in this sample may be carry-over from other donors' samples. The J gene is TRBJ1-1, the V gene TRBV7-9; a possible D gene is TRBD1 (5 bases). Sequenced input: memory CD4+ T cells from PBMCs. The subset: CD45RA-negative fraction. The CDR3 spells CASRPRDFGRNTEAFF. CDR3 sequence (DNA): TGTGCCAGCAGACCTAGGGACTTTGGTAGAAACACTGAAGCTTTCTTT. The full variable domain, its missing parts supplied by reference TRBV7-9 and TRBJ1-1, is DTGVSQNPRHKITKRGQNVTFRCDPISEHNRLYWYRQTLGQGPEFLTYFQNEAQLEKSRLLSDRFSAERPKGSFSTLEIQRTEQGDSAMYLCASRPRDFGRNTEAFFGQGTRLTVV.